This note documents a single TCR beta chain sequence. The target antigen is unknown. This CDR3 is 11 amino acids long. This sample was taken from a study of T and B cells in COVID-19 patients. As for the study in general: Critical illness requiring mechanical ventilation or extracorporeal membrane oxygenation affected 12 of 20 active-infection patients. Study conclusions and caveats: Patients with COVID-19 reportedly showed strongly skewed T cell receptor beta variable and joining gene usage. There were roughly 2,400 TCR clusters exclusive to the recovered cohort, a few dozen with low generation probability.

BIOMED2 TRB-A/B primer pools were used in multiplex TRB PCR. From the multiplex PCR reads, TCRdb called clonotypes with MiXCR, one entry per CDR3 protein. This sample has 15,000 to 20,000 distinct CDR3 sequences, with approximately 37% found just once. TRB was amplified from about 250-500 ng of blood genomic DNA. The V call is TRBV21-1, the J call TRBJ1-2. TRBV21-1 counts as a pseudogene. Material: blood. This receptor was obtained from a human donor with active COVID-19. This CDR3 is CATSTLYGYTF. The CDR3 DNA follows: TGTGCCACCTCGACTCTTTATGGCTACACCTTC.